This T cell receptor (beta chain) was documented in a study of regulatory T cells in long-lasting Graves disease. The authors built TCR beta libraries using iRepertoire HTBI primers and Arm-PCR of CDR3 regions. MiXCR, applied by TCRdb to the multiplex PCR reads, yields one record per CDR3 protein. The sample comprises roughly 610,000 distinct CDR3 sequences, about 16% of which are singletons, and around 12% rests with the top ten. This clonotype has at least ten counts. Trimming took off 6 bases at V and 6 bases at J, with 16 bases between the two ends. The CDR3 is 14 residues long. This sample's time point: newly diagnosed GD, antithyroid drugs for less than 3 months. PBMCs provided the RNA from which the TCR library was made. The same sample was also studied in work on T cells in Graves' hyperthyroidism and ophthalmopathy.

The receptor was isolated from a man in his late teens or twenties with Graves disease. The chain carries TRBV12-3 or TRBV12-4 and TRBJ2-3; the D is unclear. The specimen was peripheral blood mononuclear cells (PBMCs), collected at new diagnosis, from a patient treated with antithyroid drugs. The CDR3 loop reads CASRSLRSSDTQYF. Written as DNA, the CDR3 is TGTGCCAGCAGAAGTCTCCGGTCTTCTGATACGCAGTATTTT.